The 20 T cell receptor beta chains below all came from one sample that was sequenced in a study of T cell responses to AZD1222 COVID-19 vaccine. Generated by immunoSEQ multiplex PCR, the TCRdb table keeps only in-frame clones and is missing some. The table has 110,000 or so clones, around nine tenths seen once. The starting material was peripheral blood, obtained on day 0 of AZD1222 vaccination. Receptors originate from an adult in good health.

CDR3 loop: CASSQGQATFF. The CDR3 nucleotides read TGTGCCAGCTCACAGGGGCAAGCAACGTTCTTC. V gene TRBV18 combines with J gene TRBJ2-1; weak D call: TRBD1 (5 bases). Germline V gives CDR1 KGHSH, CDR2 LQKENI. V lost 4 bases, J lost 15 bases, and 13 bases lay in between. The CDR3 contains 11 residues.

The chain links TRBV3-1 (or the pseudogene TRBV3-2) to TRBJ2-5; 7 bases are shared with TRBD1. Germline CDR1 and CDR2: LGHDT and YNNKEL (reference sequence). V lost 3 bases, J lost 7 bases, and 14 bases stayed unmatched. CDR3 length equals 16 residues. For the CDR3, the DNA is TGTGCCAGCAGCCACCAGGACAGGTCCTCGCATATGACCCAGTACTTC. It encodes CASSHQDRSSHMTQYF.

J is TRBJ2-2 and V is TRBV3-1 (or the pseudogene TRBV3-2); weak D call: TRBD2 (6 bases). With 6 bases removed from V and 0 bases from J, the gap between germline ends came to 17 bases. Germline V gives CDR1 LGHDT, CDR2 YNNKEL (reference sequence). This CDR3 comprises 17 residues. The CDR3 protein is CASSKGHRRANTGELFF. In DNA form, the CDR3 reads TGTGCCAGCAGTAAAGGGCACAGGAGGGCGAACACCGGGGAGCTGTTTTTT.

The genes are TRBV25-1 and TRBJ1-4; possibly TRBD1 for D (5 bases). Germline V gives CDR1 MGHDK, CDR2 SYGVNS. V shed 5 bases and J shed 8 bases, with 18 bases lying between them. CDR3 size: 15 residues. The DNA of the CDR3 is TGTGCCAGCAGTCTTACGGGGGGTAGAGGGGAAAAACTGTTTTTT. Encoded protein: CASSLTGGRGEKLFF.

V and J are TRBV9 and TRBJ2-1; a weak D match, TRBD1 (8 bases). Germline CDR1 reads SGDLS; CDR2 reads YYNGEE. The CDR3 consists of 14 residues. V was clipped by 4 bases and J by 4 bases, with 12 bases between them. CDR3 nucleotides: TGTGCCAGCAGCACAGGGGGAGGGTACAATGAGCAGTTCTTC. Translation: CASSTGGGYNEQFF.

The chain employs TRBV9 and TRBJ1-6; tentatively, D is TRBD1 (6 bases). Between the trimmed V and J ends, which lost 3 bases and 6 bases, there was a span of 13 bases. Germline V gene data show CDR1 as SGDLS and CDR2 as YYNGEE. The CDR3 runs 15 residues. The CDR3 protein is CASSALQGTNSPLHF. Written as DNA, the CDR3 is TGTGCCAGCAGCGCCTTACAGGGTACTAATTCACCCCTCCACTTT.

The chain recombines TRBV30 with TRBJ1-3; unclear D gene. The germline gives CDR1 GTSNPN, CDR2 SVGIG (reference sequence). This CDR3 is 14 amino acids long. Trimming took off 0 bases at V and 4 bases at J, with 10 bases between the two ends. CDR3 coding DNA: TGTGCCTGGAGTGTAAACAGCCCAGGAAACACCATATATTTT. As protein: CAWSVNSPGNTIYF.

J is TRBJ1-6 and V is TRBV5-1; unclear D gene. Germline V gene lookup returns CDR1 SGHRS and CDR2 YFSETQ. The germline V and J ends were trimmed by 0 bases and 9 bases, with 16 bases remaining between them. The CDR3 is made up of 16 amino acids. This CDR3 is CASSLDADSIISPLHF. The CDR3 nucleotides are TGCGCCAGCAGCTTGGACGCGGATTCTATAATTTCACCCCTCCACTTT.

The genes are TRBV3-1 (or the pseudogene TRBV3-2) and TRBJ1-3; no firm D call. Germline CDR1 is LGHDT and CDR2 is YNNKEL (reference sequence). This CDR3 is built from 11 residues. V lost 1 base and J lost 7, with 2 bases in between. The CDR3 sequence: CASSQGNTIYF. CDR3 coding DNA: TGTGCCAGCAGCCAAGGTAACACCATATATTTT.

The gene calls are TRBV12-3 or TRBV12-4 and TRBJ2-1; D might be TRBD2 (6 bases). This CDR3 region has 13 residues. The germline V and J ends were trimmed by 7 bases and 15 bases, with 22 bases remaining between them. The CDR3 region has the DNA TGTGCCAGCACCTCAGGGCGCGGGGAGCAATGGTTCTTC. Protein sequence: CASTSGRGEQWFF.

The chain carries TRBV6-2 or TRBV6-3 and TRBJ2-5; TRBD1 matches 7 bases. The germline gives CDR1 MNHEY, CDR2 SVGEGT. This CDR3 spans 15 amino acids. V lost 4 bases and J lost 4; bases outside the gene matches: 9. CDR3 in DNA: TGTGCCAGCAGTTCGTTACAGGGGATGAGAGAGACCCAGTACTTC. Its protein product is CASSSLQGMRETQYF.

This sequence joins TRBV2 and TRBJ2-1, with D maybe TRBD2 (6 bases). The CDR3 contains 14 residues. V lost 5 bases to trimming and J lost 3 bases, with 11 bases between them. Germline V gives CDR1 SNHLY, CDR2 FYNNEI. In nucleotides, the CDR3 is TGTGCCAGCAGTCTCGGGACTTACTACAATGAGCAGTTCTTC. It translates to CASSLGTYYNEQFF.

This clone was detected a few times. The chain links TRBV19 to TRBJ1-5; D not resolved. Germline assignment: CDR1 LNHDA and CDR2 SQIVND (reference sequence). V lost 5 bases to trimming and J lost 4 bases, with 6 bases between them. This CDR3 spans 12 amino acids. The CDR3 loop reads CASSFLNQPQHF. For the CDR3, the DNA is TGTGCCAGTAGTTTCTTGAATCAGCCCCAGCATTTT.

The chain carries TRBV11-3 and TRBJ1-4, with D possibly being TRBD1 (5 bases). Germline lookup yields CDR1 SGHNT and CDR2 YENEEA. The CDR3 totals 16 residues. V was cut by 2 bases and J by 8 bases, with 18 bases left in between. The CDR3 sequence: CASSLLGTGSREKLFF. In DNA, the CDR3 is TGTGCCAGCAGCTTACTTGGGACCGGATCAAGGGAAAAACTGTTTTTT. The full variable domain, rest sourced from reference TRBV11-3 and TRBJ1-4, is EAGVVQSPRYKIIEKKQPVAFWCNPISGHNTLYWYLQNLGQGPELLIRYENEEAVDDSQLPKDRFSAERLKGVDSTLKIQPAELGDSAVYLCASSLLGTGSREKLFFGSGTQLSVL.

The chain joins TRBV28 to TRBJ1-2; possibly TRBD1 for D (6 bases). There are 15 residues in the CDR3. The V gene lost 6 bases and the J gene lost 2 bases, with 16 bases spanning the gap. Germline CDR1 and CDR2: MDHEN and SYDVKM. DNA of the CDR3: TGTGCCAGCAGGGGTTATGTTCAGGGGAACTATGGCTACACCTTC. Translating gives CASRGYVQGNYGYTF.

This chain connects TRBV29-1 to TRBJ2-5; the match to TRBD2 covers 11 bases. The CDR3 spans 13 residues. Germline values: CDR1 SQVTM, CDR2 ANQGSEA. The ends lost 7 bases at V and 2 bases at J; junction bases unmatched: 3. The CDR3 nucleotides read TGCAGCGGCGGGACTAGCGGACAAGAGACCCAGTACTTC. It translates to CSGGTSGQETQYF.

The rearrangement joins TRBV30 to TRBJ1-5; TRBD1 is a possible D gene (6 bases). There are 16 residues in the CDR3. Germline-derived CDR1 and CDR2 are GTSNPN and SVGIG (reference sequence). Trimming left V 0 bases short and J 2 bases short, with 14 bases between. As DNA, the CDR3 is TGTGCCTGGAGTGTACGGCTGGGGGCGGGCAATCAGCCCCAGCATTTT. As protein: CAWSVRLGAGNQPQHF. The variable domain in full, with the rest retrieved from reference TRBV30 and TRBJ1-5, is SQTIHQWPATLVQPVGSPLSLECTVEGTSNPNLYWYRQAAGRGLQLLFYSVGIGQISSEVPQNLSASRPQDRQFILSSKKLLLSDSGFYLCAWSVRLGAGNQPQHFGDGTRLSIL.

This chain joins TRBV19 and TRBJ2-1, with 9 bases identical to TRBD1. V was pared by 7 bases and J by 0 bases, with 4 bases of the junction left unmatched. Germline values: CDR1 LNHDA, CDR2 SQIVND (reference sequence). The CDR3 is 15 amino acids. The CDR3 nucleotides read TGTGCCAGTACTGTGGGACAGGGCTCCTACAATGAGCAGTTCTTC. Translated: CASTVGQGSYNEQFF.

V usage is TRBV3-1 (or the pseudogene TRBV3-2) and J usage is TRBJ1-2; D gene unclear. Germline V gene lookup returns CDR1 LGHDT and CDR2 YNNKEL (reference sequence). Trimming removed 2 bases at V and 14 bases at J, with 21 bases between. The CDR3 extends over 14 amino acids. The CDR3 nucleotides are TGTGCCAGCAGCCAACACAACGGACCTATGGCTAGGACCTTC. Translating gives CASSQHNGPMARTF.

The chain joins TRBV5-1 to TRBJ2-1; 9 nucleotides line up with TRBD2. CDR1 and CDR2 (germline): SGHRS, YFSETQ. The CDR3 spans 15 residues. J was trimmed by 7 bases and V by 0 bases; bases with no gene match: 5. The CDR3 nucleotides read TGCGCCAGCAGCTTGGGGGCGGGAGGGCCGAATGAGCAGTTCTTC. Protein: CASSLGAGGPNEQFF.